The 10 T cell receptor beta chains below all came from one sample that was sequenced in a study of shared clonotypes between healthy human individuals. TCRdb's copy holds only in-frame clones and misses some; the assay was immunoSEQ multiplex PCR. The sample contains around 200,000 clones, around 63% of which appear only once. Sequencing was carried out using memory CD4+ T cells sorted from blood. Regarding subset: CD45RA-negative fraction. These receptors were collected from a man aged 25 to 45 in good health.

This clone was recorded at least ten times. The V gene is TRBV6-6, the J gene TRBJ2-3, with 9 bases identical to TRBD1. CDR3 length: 16 residues. V shed 0 bases, J shed 1 base, and the junction held 2 bases outside the gene matches. Germline V lookup: CDR1 MNHNY, CDR2 SVGAGI (reference sequence). Here the CDR3 reads CASSYSRDRGTDTQYF. CDR3 in DNA: TGTGCCAGCAGTTACTCGAGGGACAGGGGCACAGATACGCAGTATTTT.

V and J are TRBV5-5 and TRBJ2-1; the D is unclear. Between the trimmed V and J ends, which lost 1 base and 8 bases, there was a span of 10 bases. The CDR3 consists of 13 residues. Germline CDR1 is SGHKS and CDR2 is YYEKEE (reference sequence). In nucleotides, the CDR3 is TGTGCCAGCAGCTTGCGGGCGGTCCATGAGCAGTTCTTC. Translated, it gives CASSLRAVHEQFF.

In this sample, this clone turned up a few times. The chain combines TRBV6-5 with TRBJ1-1, with TRBD1 as a possible D gene (5 bases). V dropped 6 bases and J dropped 1 base, with 9 bases sitting between them. The length of the CDR3 is 13 residues. The germline V gene has CDR1 MNHEY and CDR2 SVGAGI. This CDR3 reads CASSQTANTEAFF. The DNA of the CDR3 is TGTGCCAGCAGCCAGACAGCGAACACTGAAGCTTTCTTT.

The chain uses TRBV6-4 and TRBJ1-1, with 9 bases identical to TRBD1. Germline V lookup: CDR1 MRHNA, CDR2 SNTAGT. The CDR3 contains 13 residues. V shed 6 bases and J 6 bases; nucleotides not matched to a gene: 5. CDR3 sequence reads: CASRWDRDPEAFF. The CDR3 DNA reads as TGTGCCAGCAGATGGGACAGGGACCCTGAAGCTTTCTTT.

This clone has just a few counts. The rearrangement links TRBV7-9 to TRBJ2-3; a possible D gene is TRBD2 (5 bases). The CDR3 sequence is 13 residues long. CDR1 and CDR2 (germline): SEHNR, FQNEAQ (reference sequence). V lost 4 bases and J lost 11, with 16 bases in between. The CDR3 region is CASSSESGYRQYF. The CDR3 nucleotides are TGTGCCAGCAGCTCCGAGAGCGGCTATCGGCAGTATTTT.

The V and J genes are TRBV21-1 and TRBJ2-5; TRBD1 was called by the table and not checked on the DNA. TRBV21-1 is recorded as a pseudogene. The CDR3 consists of 17 residues. This chain's CDR3 is CASSKGRRQGAVETQYF. The CDR3 nucleotides are TGTGCCAGCAGCAAAGGTCGGCGACAGGGTGCGGTAGAGACCCAGTACTTC.

This rearrangement joins TRBV7-2 to TRBJ1-1; 12 nucleotides match TRBD1. There are 13 residues in the CDR3. Per the germline V gene, CDR1 is SGHTA and CDR2 is FQGNSA. The V and J ends lost 4 bases and 11 bases, in that order; junction bases with no gene match: 5. The CDR3 region has the DNA TGTGCCAGCAGCTATGGGACAGGGGGCAAGGCTTTCTTT. Its protein is CASSYGTGGKAFF.

The chain couples TRBV5-5 to TRBJ2-4; D ambiguous. CDR1 is SGHKS, CDR2 YYEKEE, per germline (reference sequence). Trimming took 3 bases from V and 7 from J, leaving 17 bases between them. The CDR3 has 15 amino acids. CDR3 region: CASSSQDKSWNIQYF. In DNA form, the CDR3 reads TGTGCCAGCAGCTCCCAAGACAAATCGTGGAACATTCAGTACTTC.

CDR3 in DNA: TGTGCCAGCAGGGATACCACAGGAGCCGAGCAGTACTTC. This sequence encodes CASRDTTGAEQYF. The chain employs TRBV6-1 and TRBJ2-7; possibly TRBD1 for D (5 bases). The CDR3 is made up of 13 amino acids. The germline gives CDR1 MNHNS, CDR2 SASEGT. V was cut by 6 bases and J by 6 bases, with 15 bases left in between.

The rearrangement joins TRBV5-1 to TRBJ2-2, with 9 bases lining up with TRBD1. This CDR3 spans 15 amino acids. Germline loops: CDR1 SGHRS, CDR2 YFSETQ. The V gene end was trimmed by 1 base and the J gene end by 7 bases; junction bases not matched to a gene: 5. CDR3 DNA sequence: TGCGCCAGCAGCTTGAACAGGGGGCGTAGCGGGGAGCTGTTTTTT. Amino acids: CASSLNRGRSGELFF.